This TCR beta chain is drawn from a study of shared clonotypes between healthy human individuals. This CDR3 spans 15 amino acids. V was clipped by 6 bases and J by 2 bases, with 14 bases between them. CDR1 is LNHDA, CDR2 SQIVND, per germline (reference sequence). The naive CD8 population came from CD45RO-negative cells selected for CCR7, without terminally differentiated effector memory CD45RA+ cells. Points on this clone: The antigen is not known.

Replicate sorted-subset PCRs were loaded with 150 to 250 ng DNA, 31,000 or so T cell genomes. Repertoires were generated with immunoSEQ multiplex PCR, while TCRdb's copy carries only in-frame clones and drops some. The sample lists about 2.2 million clones; more than 85% were seen once. Study-level findings and limits: Several donors held approximately 5% of naive CD4 clonotypes in common. Naive subsets generally had larger estimated richness than memory subsets.

This sequence originates from a young man in good health. Some clones in this sample may be carry-over from other donors' samples. The chain carries TRBV19 and TRBJ1-5; no firm D call. The source material was naive CD8+ T cells from PBMCs. The CDR3, as DNA: TGTGCCAGTAGCCTACTGGTATTCGGCAATCAGCCCCAGCATTTT. Translated: CASSLLVFGNQPQHF.